These 8 T cell receptor beta chains originate from one sample sequenced in a study of liver allograft versus peripheral blood T cells. On the study more broadly: Transplanted livers held T cell receptor repertoires, and these were compared with repertoires in recipients' peripheral blood.

Each CDR3 protein gets one entry after TCRdb re-called the reads with MiXCR. This table has 530 or so distinct CDR3 sequences, roughly 19% appearing once. The receptors shown here come from a human patient who had a liver transplant. Some of the T cells may derive from the graft donor.

The V gene is TRBV6-1, the J gene TRBJ1-5, with D perhaps TRBD1 (6 bases). CDR1 and CDR2 from the germline V gene are MNHNS and SASEGT. The CDR3 has 15 amino acids. Trimming took 4 bases from V and 7 from J, leaving 17 bases between them. The DNA of the CDR3 is TGTGCCAGCAGTGCGGAACAGGGCCTTGGGCAGCCCCAGCATTTT. This gives the protein CASSAEQGLGQPQHF.

By proportion, this clonotype is large. The V and J genes are TRBV6-1 and TRBJ1-2; 12 bases fit TRBD1. Germline values: CDR1 MNHNS, CDR2 SASEGT. V was pared by 5 bases and J by 0 bases, with 7 bases of the junction left unmatched. This CDR3 region has 17 residues. In nucleotides, the CDR3 is TGTGCCAGCAGTTCCGGGACAGGGGGCGCAGCTAACTATGGCTACACCTTC. Its protein product is CASSSGTGGAANYGYTF.

The rearrangement joins TRBV2 to TRBJ1-5; D unresolved. The germline V and J ends were trimmed by 3 bases and 4 bases, with 10 bases remaining between them. This CDR3 has 14 residues. CDR1 and CDR2 (germline): SNHLY, FYNNEI. The CDR3 sequence: CASSDPSKNQPQHF. The CDR3 DNA is TGTGCCAGCAGTGACCCCAGCAAAAATCAGCCCCAGCATTTT. Full variable domain (rest looked up from reference TRBV2 and TRBJ1-5): EPEVTQTPSHQVTQMGQEVILRCVPISNHLYFYWYRQILGQKVEFLVSFYNNEISEKSEIFDDQFSVERPDGSNFTLKIRSTKLEDSAMYFCASSDPSKNQPQHFGDGTRLSIL.

By share, this clonotype ranks as large. The rearrangement uses TRBV24-1 and TRBJ2-2, with 10 bases fitting TRBD1. Germline CDR1 and CDR2: KGHDR and SFDVKD. CDR3 size: 19 residues. V lost 3 bases, J lost 1 base, and 10 bases stayed unmatched. CDR3 protein: CATSDPAGTGEWNTGELFF. As DNA, the CDR3 is TGTGCCACCAGTGATCCCGCCGGGACAGGGGAATGGAACACCGGGGAGCTGTTTTTT.

The chain joins TRBV7-9 to TRBJ2-1; D gene unclear. In germline, CDR1 is SEHNR, CDR2 FQNEAQ (reference sequence). With 5 bases removed from V and 0 bases from J, the gap between germline ends came to 11 bases. There are 15 residues in the CDR3. The CDR3, as DNA: TGTGCCAGCAGCCCCCCCGGCAGCTCCTACAATGAGCAGTTCTTC. Its protein is CASSPPGSSYNEQFF.

Concerning this clonotype itself: A far larger clone lies a single base away; this is likely a read error. The chain couples TRBV6-5 to TRBJ2-7; no definite D call. Trimming stripped 8 bases from V and 2 bases from J, with 19 bases between. CDR1 is MNHEY and CDR2 is SVGAGI in the germline V gene. CDR3 length: 15 residues. CDR3 sequence (DNA): TGTGCCAGCGGTGAAGAAGTCTCAACCCCCTACGAGCAGTACTTC. Amino acids: CASGEEVSTPYEQYF.

The V call is TRBV19, the J call TRBJ1-5; 10 bases are shared with TRBD1. The CDR3 consists of 15 residues. CDR1 and CDR2 from the germline V gene are LNHDA and SQIVND (reference sequence). The ends lost 9 bases at V and 6 bases at J; junction bases unmatched: 11. DNA for the CDR3: TGTGCCAGCAGGGGGGGACAGGGGATCAGTCAGCCCCAGCATTTT. As protein: CASRGGQGISQPQHF.

By sample fraction, this clonotype is large (0.1 to 1%). The chain employs TRBV6-1 and TRBJ1-1; TRBD1 agrees at 8 bases. Per the germline V gene, CDR1 is MNHNS and CDR2 is SASEGT. The V segment lost 6 bases and the J segment 7 bases; nucleotides outside the gene matches: 13. The CDR3 runs 15 residues. The CDR3 spells CASRTPGTGSDEAFF. CDR3 nucleotide sequence: TGTGCCAGCAGGACCCCTGGGACAGGCTCTGATGAAGCTTTCTTT.